Listed below are T cell receptor beta chains from one sample, sequenced in a study of shared clonotypes between healthy human individuals. Assay used: immunoSEQ multiplex PCR; TCRdb lists only in-frame clones, some missing. Of around 550,000 clones detected, about 95% appear once; the ten largest clones hold around 0.11%. The sequencing sample was made of naive CD8+ T cells sorted from blood. The source of these receptors is a woman in her twenties or thirties in good health. CDR3s include the opening cysteine and the closing phenylalanine or tryptophan. A D gene is named only where the DNA matches it firmly.

CDR3 length	V gene	D gene	J gene	CDR3 DNA	CDR3 protein
18	TRBV10-3	-	TRBJ1-3	TGTGCCATCAGTGAATCTGGACTACCCCGGGAGACTGGAAACACCATATATTTT	CAISESGLPRETGNTIYF
13	TRBV5-4	-	TRBJ2-7	TGTGCCAGCAGCTTGCACAAATCCTACGAGCAGTACTTC	CASSLHKSYEQYF
14	TRBV28	TRBD1	TRBJ2-2	TGTGCCAGCAGTGTACAGGGGGCAAACGGGGAGCTGTTTTTT	CASSVQGANGELFF
15	TRBV27	TRBD2	TRBJ2-1	TGTGCCAGCAGCTCCGGGACTAGCGGGAGAAATGAGCAGTTCTTC	CASSSGTSGRNEQFF
15	TRBV28	-	TRBJ2-1	TGTGCCAGCAGTTTAACTAGAACAACCTACAATGAGCAGTTCTTC	CASSLTRTTYNEQFF
13	TRBV29-1	-	TRBJ2-1	TGCAGCGTTGAGGGGCGGCGGGGCAATGAGCAGTTCTTC	CSVEGRRGNEQFF
14	TRBV28	-	TRBJ1-2	TGTGCCAGCAGTATTTCCGGGGGCTGGTATGGCTACACCTTC	CASSISGGWYGYTF
16	TRBV5-6	-	TRBJ2-7	TGTGCCAGCAGCTTGGGCGGGATCCAATCCGTCTACGAGCAGTACTTC	CASSLGGIQSVYEQYF
17	TRBV10-1	TRBD2	TRBJ2-1	TGCGCCAGCAGTGTACTAGCGGGAGCAAGCTCCTACAATGAGCAGTTCTTC	CASSVLAGASSYNEQFF
14	TRBV6-1	-	TRBJ1-3	TGTGCCACCCACCCGACCCTTTCTGGAAACACCATATATTTT	CATHPTLSGNTIYF
14	TRBV27	TRBD1	TRBJ2-5	TGTGCCAGCAGTTTGACAGGGGCGGAAGAGACCCAGTACTTC	CASSLTGAEETQYF
13	TRBV30	-	TRBJ2-7	TGTGCCTGGGCTTGGGACGGCGGCTACGAGCAGTACTTC	CAWAWDGGYEQYF
11	TRBV7-9	-	TRBJ2-7	TGTGCCAGCAGCTTCGGGGGCGAGCAGTACTTC	CASSFGGEQYF
11	TRBV7-8	-	TRBJ2-5	TGTGCCAGCAGCGTCGTCGAGACCCAGTACTTC	CASSVVETQYF
10	TRBV21-1	-	TRBJ2-7	TGTGCCAGCAGCAAGTTAGGGCAGTACTTC	CASSKLGQYF
15	TRBV28	TRBD1	TRBJ1-4	TGTGCCAGCAGTTTATTGGGACAGGGTAATGAAAAACTGTTTTTT	CASSLLGQGNEKLFF
13	TRBV30	TRBD1	TRBJ2-5	TGTGCCTGGACCAGGACAGGGGGAGAGACCCAGTACTTC	CAWTRTGGETQYF
15	TRBV27	-	TRBJ2-3	TGTGCCAGCAGTTTACTCGGGGGACCCACAGATACGCAGTATTTT	CASSLLGGPTDTQYF